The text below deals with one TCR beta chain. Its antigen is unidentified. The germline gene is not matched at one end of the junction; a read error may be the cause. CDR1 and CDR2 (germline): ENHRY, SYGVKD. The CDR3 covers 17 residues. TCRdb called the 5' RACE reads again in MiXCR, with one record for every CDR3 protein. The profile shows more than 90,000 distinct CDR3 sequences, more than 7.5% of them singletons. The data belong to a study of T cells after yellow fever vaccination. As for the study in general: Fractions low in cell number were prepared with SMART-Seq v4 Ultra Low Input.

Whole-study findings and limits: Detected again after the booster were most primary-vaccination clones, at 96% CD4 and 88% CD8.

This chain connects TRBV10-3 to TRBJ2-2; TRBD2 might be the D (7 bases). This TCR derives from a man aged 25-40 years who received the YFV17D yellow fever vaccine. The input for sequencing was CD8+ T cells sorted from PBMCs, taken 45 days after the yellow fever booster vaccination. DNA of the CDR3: TGTGACATCAGTGAGTTTCGGCGGGGGCTAATTCCCGGGGAGCTGTTTTTT. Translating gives CDISEFRRGLIPGELFF.